This T cell receptor beta chain appears in the sequencing data of a study of brain T cells in children with intractable seizures (dated by TCRdb to 2020 to 2023). With respect to the entire study: Resected brain tissue from 45 to 60 pediatric epilepsy surgery cases was first screened for immune gene transcripts using a NanoString immunology panel. Among the approximately 12 selected surgery cases, eight also had pre-surgery blood sequenced, leaving four with brain tissue only.

In the paper's terms, the time point label means: blood from clinic visit 5 months post-surgery; TSC patient then seizure free. The surgery cases showing the highest brain T cell transcript signatures were chosen for TCR beta chain sequencing of brain tissue and, when available, of blood. Before surgery, patients had received at least one anti-epileptic drug. The TCR-sequenced patients were children whose drug-resistant epilepsy was caused by tuberous sclerosis complex, focal cortical dysplasia, Rasmussen encephalitis or hemimegalencephaly. The Monarch genomic DNA purification kit was used to extract bulk genomic DNA from unsorted brain tissue and from whole blood. TCR beta chain sequences were generated from genomic DNA using the immunoSEQ assay. Concerning the study's data processing: Any CDR3 sequence that did not begin with the conserved framework cysteine at position 104 was removed by hand. Clonality was calculated as one minus the normalized Shannon's Diversity Index, with values ranging from 0 (maximal diversity) to 1 (oligoclonal). Chi-squared comparison-of-proportions tests assessed whether the same CDR3 differed in frequency between samples, such as brain versus blood. Public clonotypes were found through immuneACCESS searches, while the VDJdb browser was used to judge similarity to known antiviral clonotypes. TCRdb re-hosts the immuneACCESS table, in-frame sequences only. Its copies lack some clones; in the studies checked, an unresolved V gene accounts for under half of them, and the cause for the rest is not known. Clonal size and the V and J genes are those of that table, whereas D and trimming came from the DNA. This sample gives 300,000 to 400,000 clones in total; about 93% of them show up just once. Jointly, the top ten make up 5% to 7% of the sample.

What the work shows at the level of the full study, not this receptor alone: Viral specificity was inferred solely from CDR3 sequence similarity, and the HCMV serostatus of the patients was not known. Because sequencing depth differed between pre- and post-surgery blood, the absence of clones from the pre-surgery sample may reflect undersampling.

The CDR3 measures 13 amino acids from cysteine to phenylalanine. This entry keeps only the CDR3 DNA: 39 bases, framed from base 1. A distance of 6 bases separates the germline ends of V and J, which lose 0 bases and 3 bases respectively. CDR1 and CDR2, looked up from the germline V gene (reference sequence), are SGHNT and YYREEE. A note on this clone: It has no known antigen specificity. No base qualities exist here, and no much larger clone lies one base off it.

This sequence was found in a boy younger than two with tuberous sclerosis and intractable seizures. The sequencing used peripheral blood, collected less than 6 months after surgery. Rearrangement joined TRBV5-4 to TRBJ1-1, with the D gene not clear enough to name. For the CDR3, the sequence is CASSLVVDTEAFF. At the DNA level, the sequence is TGTGCCAGCAGCTTGGTGGTCGACACTGAAGCTTTCTTT.